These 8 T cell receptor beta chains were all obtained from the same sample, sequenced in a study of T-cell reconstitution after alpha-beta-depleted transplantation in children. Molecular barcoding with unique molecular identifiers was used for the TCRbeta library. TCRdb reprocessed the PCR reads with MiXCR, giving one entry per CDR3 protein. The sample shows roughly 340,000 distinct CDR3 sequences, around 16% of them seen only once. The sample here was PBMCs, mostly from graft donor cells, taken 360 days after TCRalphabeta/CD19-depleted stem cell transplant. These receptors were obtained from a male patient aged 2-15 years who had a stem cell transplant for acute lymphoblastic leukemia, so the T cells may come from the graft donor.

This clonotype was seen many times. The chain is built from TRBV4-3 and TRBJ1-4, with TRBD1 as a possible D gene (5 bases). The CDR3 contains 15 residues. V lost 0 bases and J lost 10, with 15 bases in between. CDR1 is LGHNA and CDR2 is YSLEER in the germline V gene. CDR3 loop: CASSQDGGWGRKLFF. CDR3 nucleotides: TGCGCCAGCAGCCAAGATGGGGGGTGGGGAAGAAAACTGTTTTTT.

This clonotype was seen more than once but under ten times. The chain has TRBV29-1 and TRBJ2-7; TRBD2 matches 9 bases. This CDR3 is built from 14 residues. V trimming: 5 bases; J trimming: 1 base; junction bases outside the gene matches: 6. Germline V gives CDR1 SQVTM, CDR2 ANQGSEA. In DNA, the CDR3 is TGCAGCGTTTCTGAAGCGGGAGGATCCTACGAGCAGTACTTC. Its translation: CSVSEAGGSYEQYF.

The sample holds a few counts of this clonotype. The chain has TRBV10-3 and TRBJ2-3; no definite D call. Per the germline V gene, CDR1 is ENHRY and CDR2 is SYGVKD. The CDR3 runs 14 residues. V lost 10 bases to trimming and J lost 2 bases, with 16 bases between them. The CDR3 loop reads CATKYSDTTDTQYF. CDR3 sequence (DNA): TGTGCCACCAAGTATAGTGATACCACAGATACGCAGTATTTT.

The CDR3 here is CASSDRRGPLAHQPQHF. The CDR3 DNA follows: TGTGCCAGCAGTGACCGCCGGGGACCGCTCGCCCATCAGCCCCAGCATTTT. This chain links TRBV2 with TRBJ1-5; D might be TRBD1 (5 bases). Germline V CDR1 and CDR2: SNHLY, FYNNEI. V lost 3 bases and J 5 bases, leaving 20 bases between the germline ends. The CDR3 runs to 17 residues. The whole variable domain, filled in from reference TRBV2 and TRBJ1-5, reads EPEVTQTPSHQVTQMGQEVILRCVPISNHLYFYWYRQILGQKVEFLVSFYNNEISEKSEIFDDQFSVERPDGSNFTLKIRSTKLEDSAMYFCASSDRRGPLAHQPQHFGDGTRLSIL.

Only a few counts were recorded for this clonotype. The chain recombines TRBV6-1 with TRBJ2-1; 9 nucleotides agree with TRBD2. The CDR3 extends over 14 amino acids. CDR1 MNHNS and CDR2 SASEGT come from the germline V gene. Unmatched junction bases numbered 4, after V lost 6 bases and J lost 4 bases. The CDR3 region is CASSFSGGYNEQFF. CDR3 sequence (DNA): TGTGCCAGCAGCTTTAGCGGGGGATACAATGAGCAGTTCTTC.

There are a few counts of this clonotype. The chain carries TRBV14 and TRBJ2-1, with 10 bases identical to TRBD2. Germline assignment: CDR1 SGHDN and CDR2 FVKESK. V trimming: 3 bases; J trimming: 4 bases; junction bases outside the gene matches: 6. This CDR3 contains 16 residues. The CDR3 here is CASSHRPGLAYNEQFF. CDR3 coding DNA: TGTGCCAGCAGCCATCGCCCGGGACTAGCGTACAATGAGCAGTTCTTC. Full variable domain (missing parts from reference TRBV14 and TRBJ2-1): EAGVTQFPSHSVIEKGQTVTLRCDPISGHDNLYWYRRVMGKEIKFLLHFVKESKQDESGMPNNRFLAERTGGTYSTLKVQPAELEDSGVYFCASSHRPGLAYNEQFFGPGTRLTVL.

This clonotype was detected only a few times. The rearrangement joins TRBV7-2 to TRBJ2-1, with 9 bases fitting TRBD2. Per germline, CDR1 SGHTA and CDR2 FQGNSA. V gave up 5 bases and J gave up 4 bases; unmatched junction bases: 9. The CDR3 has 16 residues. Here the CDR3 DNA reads TGTGCCAGCAGCATGTGGACTAGCGCGCAGTACAATGAGCAGTTCTTC. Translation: CASSMWTSAQYNEQFF.

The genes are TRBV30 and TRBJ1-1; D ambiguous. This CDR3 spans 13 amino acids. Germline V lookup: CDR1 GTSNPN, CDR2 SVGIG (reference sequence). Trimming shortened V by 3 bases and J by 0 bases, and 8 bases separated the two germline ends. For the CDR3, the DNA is TGTGCCTGGAGCGCGAACCTGAACACTGAAGCTTTCTTT. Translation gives CAWSANLNTEAFF.